This T cell receptor beta chain was recovered during a study of blood T cell repertoires in COVID-19. Germline V gene sequence: CDR1 LNHDA, CDR2 SQIVND (reference sequence). The J segment lost 6 bases and the V segment lost 9 bases, leaving 5 bases of the junction unmatched. The CDR3 runs to 13 residues. TCRdb's table, derived via immunoSEQ multiplex PCR, lists solely in-frame clones and lacks some. This sample yields about 120,000 clones, of which over 55% are seen a single time; around 2% belongs to the top ten. Sequenced sample: peripheral blood. This sequence originates from a woman in her seventies with acute or convalescent COVID-19. The V gene is TRBV19, the J gene TRBJ1-1; 12 positions match TRBD1. CDR3 bases: TGTGCCAGCCGGGACAGGGGGCGACCTGAAGCTTTCTTT. Its protein product is CASRDRGRPEAFF.